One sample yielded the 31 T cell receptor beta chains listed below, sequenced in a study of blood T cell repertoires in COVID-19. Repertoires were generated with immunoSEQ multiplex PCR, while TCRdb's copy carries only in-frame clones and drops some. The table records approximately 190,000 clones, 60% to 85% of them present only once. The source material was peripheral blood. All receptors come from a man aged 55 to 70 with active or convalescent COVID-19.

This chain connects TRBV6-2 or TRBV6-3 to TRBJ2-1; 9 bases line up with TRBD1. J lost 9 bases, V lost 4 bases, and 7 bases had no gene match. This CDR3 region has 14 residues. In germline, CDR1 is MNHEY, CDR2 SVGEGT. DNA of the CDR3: TGTGCCAGCAGTTCCGGGACAGGGTTGAGTGAGCAGTTCTTC. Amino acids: CASSSGTGLSEQFF.

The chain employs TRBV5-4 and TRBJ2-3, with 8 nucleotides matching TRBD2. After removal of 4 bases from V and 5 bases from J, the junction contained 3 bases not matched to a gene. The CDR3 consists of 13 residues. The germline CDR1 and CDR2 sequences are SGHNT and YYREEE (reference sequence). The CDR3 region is CASSIGTRDTQYF. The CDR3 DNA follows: TGTGCCAGCAGCATCGGGACTAGAGATACGCAGTATTTT.

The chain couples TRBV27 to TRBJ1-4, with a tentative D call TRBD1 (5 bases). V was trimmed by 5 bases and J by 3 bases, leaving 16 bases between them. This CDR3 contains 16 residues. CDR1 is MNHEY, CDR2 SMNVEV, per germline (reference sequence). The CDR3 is CASSPRQKSSNEKLFF. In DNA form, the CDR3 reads TGTGCCAGCAGTCCGAGACAGAAAAGTTCTAATGAAAAACTGTTTTTT.

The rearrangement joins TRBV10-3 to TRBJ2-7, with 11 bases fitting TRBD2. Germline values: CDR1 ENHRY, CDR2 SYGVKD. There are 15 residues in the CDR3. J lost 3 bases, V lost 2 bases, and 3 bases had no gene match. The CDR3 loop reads CAISEGTSGHYEQYF. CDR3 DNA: TGTGCCATCAGTGAGGGGACTAGCGGACACTACGAGCAGTACTTC.

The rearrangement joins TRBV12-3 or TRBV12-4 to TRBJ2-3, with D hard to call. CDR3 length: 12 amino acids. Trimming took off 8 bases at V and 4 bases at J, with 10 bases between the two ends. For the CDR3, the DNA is TGTGCCAGCGGGCCTGTCGCAGATACGCAGTATTTT. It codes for CASGPVADTQYF.

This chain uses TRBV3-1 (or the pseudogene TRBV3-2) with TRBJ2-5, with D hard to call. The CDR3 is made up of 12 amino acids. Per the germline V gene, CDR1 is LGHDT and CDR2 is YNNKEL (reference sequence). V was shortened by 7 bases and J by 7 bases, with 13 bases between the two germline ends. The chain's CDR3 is CASKDTTGTQYF. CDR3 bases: TGTGCCAGCAAGGATACTACTGGGACCCAGTACTTC.

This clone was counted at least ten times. The CDR3 protein is CASSFGGLNQPQHF. CDR3 bases: TGTGCCAGCAGCTTCGGGGGGCTCAATCAGCCCCAGCATTTT. The rearrangement joins TRBV7-9 to TRBJ1-5, with a weak D call TRBD1 (6 bases). This CDR3 has 14 amino acids. Between the trimmed V and J ends, which lost 3 bases and 3 bases, there was a span of 9 bases. Germline CDR1 reads SEHNR; CDR2 reads FQNEAQ (reference sequence).

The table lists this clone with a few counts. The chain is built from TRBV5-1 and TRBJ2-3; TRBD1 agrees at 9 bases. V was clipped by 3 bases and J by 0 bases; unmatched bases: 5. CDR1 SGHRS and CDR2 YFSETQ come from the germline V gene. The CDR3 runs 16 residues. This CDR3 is CASSSGDRDSTDTQYF. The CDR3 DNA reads TGCGCCAGCAGCTCCGGGGACAGGGACAGCACAGATACGCAGTATTTT.

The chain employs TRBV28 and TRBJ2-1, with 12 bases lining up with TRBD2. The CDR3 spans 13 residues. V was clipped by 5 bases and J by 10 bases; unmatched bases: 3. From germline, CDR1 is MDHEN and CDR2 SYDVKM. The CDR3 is CASSVLAGGEQFF. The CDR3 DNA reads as TGTGCCAGCAGTGTACTAGCGGGAGGCGAGCAGTTCTTC.

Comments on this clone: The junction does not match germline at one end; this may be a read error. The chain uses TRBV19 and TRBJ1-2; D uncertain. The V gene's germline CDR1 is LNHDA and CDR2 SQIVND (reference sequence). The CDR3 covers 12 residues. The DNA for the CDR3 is TGTGCCGGTAGAAAGGAGAATGGCGACTACACCTTC. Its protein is CAGRKENGDYTF.

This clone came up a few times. CDR3 sequence (DNA): TGTGCCAGTAGTATCATCGGCAATGAGCAGTTCTTC. As protein: CASSIIGNEQFF. The chain carries TRBV19 and TRBJ2-1; D is unclear. Germline V lookup: CDR1 LNHDA, CDR2 SQIVND (reference sequence). This CDR3 region has 12 residues. V shed 3 bases and J shed 6 bases, with 6 bases lying between them.

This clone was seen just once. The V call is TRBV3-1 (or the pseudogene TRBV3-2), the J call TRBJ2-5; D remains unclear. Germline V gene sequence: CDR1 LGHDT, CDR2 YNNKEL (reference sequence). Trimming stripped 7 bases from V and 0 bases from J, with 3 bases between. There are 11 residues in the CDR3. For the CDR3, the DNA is TGTGCCAGCACGTACCAAGAGACCCAGTACTTC. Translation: CASTYQETQYF.

CDR3 sequence: CASSTLAGGSADTQYF. In nucleotides, the CDR3 is TGCGCCAGCAGCACATTAGCGGGAGGGTCGGCAGATACGCAGTATTTT. The chain carries TRBV5-1 and TRBJ2-3; 11 nucleotides line up with TRBD2. Germline lookup yields CDR1 SGHRS and CDR2 YFSETQ. V trimming: 4 bases; J trimming: 4 bases; junction bases outside the gene matches: 8. There are 16 residues in the CDR3. The full variable domain, rest sourced from reference TRBV5-1 and TRBJ2-3, is KAGVTQTPRYLIKTRGQQVTLSCSPISGHRSVSWYQQTPGQGLQFLFEYFSETQRNKGNFPGRFSGRQFSNSRSEMNVSTLELGDSALYLCASSTLAGGSADTQYFGPGTRLTVL.

Written as DNA, the CDR3 is TGTGCCAGCAGTTTCTTAACCGGGGAGCTGTTTTTT. It translates to CASSFLTGELFF. J is TRBJ2-2 and V is TRBV12-3 or TRBV12-4; the D is unclear. Trimming removed 3 bases at V and 5 bases at J, with 4 bases between. The CDR3 runs to 12 residues.

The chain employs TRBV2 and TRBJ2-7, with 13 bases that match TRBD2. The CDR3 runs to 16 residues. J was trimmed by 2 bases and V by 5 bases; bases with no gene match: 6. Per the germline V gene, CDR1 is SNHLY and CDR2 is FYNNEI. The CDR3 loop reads CASSPGLAGWAYEQYF. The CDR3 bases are TGTGCCAGCAGTCCGGGACTAGCGGGATGGGCCTACGAGCAGTACTTC.

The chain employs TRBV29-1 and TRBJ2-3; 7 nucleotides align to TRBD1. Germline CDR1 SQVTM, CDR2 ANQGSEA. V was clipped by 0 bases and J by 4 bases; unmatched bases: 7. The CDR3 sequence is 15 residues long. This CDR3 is CSVEDPTGTSDTQYF. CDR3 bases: TGCAGCGTTGAAGATCCGACAGGGACGTCAGATACGCAGTATTTT.

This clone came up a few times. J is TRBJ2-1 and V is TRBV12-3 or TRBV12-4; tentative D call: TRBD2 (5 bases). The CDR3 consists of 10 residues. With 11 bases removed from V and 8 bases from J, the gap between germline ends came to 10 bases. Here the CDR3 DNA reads TGTGCCTCGGGGAGTTATGAGCAGTTCTTC. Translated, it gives CASGSYEQFF.

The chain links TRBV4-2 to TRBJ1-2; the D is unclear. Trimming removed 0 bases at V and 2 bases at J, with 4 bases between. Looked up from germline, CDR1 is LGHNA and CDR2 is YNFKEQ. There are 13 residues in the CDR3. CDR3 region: CASSQEQNYGYTF. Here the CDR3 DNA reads TGTGCCAGCAGCCAAGAACAGAACTATGGCTACACCTTC.

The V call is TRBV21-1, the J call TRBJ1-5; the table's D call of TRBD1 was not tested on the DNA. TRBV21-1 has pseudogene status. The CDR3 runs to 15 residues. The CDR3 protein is CASRPGVSSNQPQHF. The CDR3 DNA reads TGTGCCAGCAGACCAGGGGTGTCCTCCAATCAGCCCCAGCATTTT.

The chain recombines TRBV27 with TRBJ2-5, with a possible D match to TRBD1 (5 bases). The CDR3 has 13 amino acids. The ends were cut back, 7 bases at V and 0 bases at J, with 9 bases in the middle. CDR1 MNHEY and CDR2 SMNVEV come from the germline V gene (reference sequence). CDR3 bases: TGTGCCAGCACCCCGGACAACCAAGAGACCCAGTACTTC. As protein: CASTPDNQETQYF.

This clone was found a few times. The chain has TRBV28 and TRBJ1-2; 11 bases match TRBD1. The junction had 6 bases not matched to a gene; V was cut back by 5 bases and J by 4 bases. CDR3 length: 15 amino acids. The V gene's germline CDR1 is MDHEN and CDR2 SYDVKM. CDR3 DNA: TGTGCCAGCAGTGTTGGACAGGGGGCAATCTATGGCTACACCTTC. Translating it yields CASSVGQGAIYGYTF.

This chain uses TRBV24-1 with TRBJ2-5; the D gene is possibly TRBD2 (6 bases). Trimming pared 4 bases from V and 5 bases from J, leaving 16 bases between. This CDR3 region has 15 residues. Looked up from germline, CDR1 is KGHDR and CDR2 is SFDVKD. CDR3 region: CATSDPRGPGETQYF. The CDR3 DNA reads TGTGCCACCAGTGACCCGCGGGGCCCCGGGGAGACCCAGTACTTC.

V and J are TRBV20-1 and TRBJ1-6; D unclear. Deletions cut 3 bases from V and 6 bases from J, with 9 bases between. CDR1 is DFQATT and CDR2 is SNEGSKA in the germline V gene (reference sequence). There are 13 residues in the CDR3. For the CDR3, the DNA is TGCAGTGCTAGTGACGGAGGTAATTCACCCCTCCACTTT. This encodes CSASDGGNSPLHF.

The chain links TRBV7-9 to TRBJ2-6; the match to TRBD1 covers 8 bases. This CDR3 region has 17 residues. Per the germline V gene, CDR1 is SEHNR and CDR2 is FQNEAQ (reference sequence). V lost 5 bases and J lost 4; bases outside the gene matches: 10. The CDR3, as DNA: TGTGCCAGCAGCGGGGGACAGGCCACAGTCGGGGCCAACGTCCTGACTTTC. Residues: CASSGGQATVGANVLTF. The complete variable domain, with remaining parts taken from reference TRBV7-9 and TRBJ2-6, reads DTGVSQNPRHKITKRGQNVTFRCDPISEHNRLYWYRQTLGQGPEFLTYFQNEAQLEKSRLLSDRFSAERPKGSFSTLEIQRTEQGDSAMYLCASSGGQATVGANVLTFGAGSRLTVL.

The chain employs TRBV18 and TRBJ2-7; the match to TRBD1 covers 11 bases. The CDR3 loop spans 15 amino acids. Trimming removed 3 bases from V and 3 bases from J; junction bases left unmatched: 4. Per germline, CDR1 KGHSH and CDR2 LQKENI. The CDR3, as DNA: TGTGCCAGCTCACCCCCCGGGACAGGGGGCTACGAGCAGTACTTC. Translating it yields CASSPPGTGGYEQYF.

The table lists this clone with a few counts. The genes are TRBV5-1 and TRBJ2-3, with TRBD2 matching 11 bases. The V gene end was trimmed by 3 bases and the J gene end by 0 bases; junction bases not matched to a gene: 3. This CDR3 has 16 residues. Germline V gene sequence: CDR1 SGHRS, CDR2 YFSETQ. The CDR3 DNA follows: TGCGCCAGCAGCTCCTTAGCGGGAGGGAGCACAGATACGCAGTATTTT. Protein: CASSSLAGGSTDTQYF. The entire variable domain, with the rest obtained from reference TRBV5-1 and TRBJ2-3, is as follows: KAGVTQTPRYLIKTRGQQVTLSCSPISGHRSVSWYQQTPGQGLQFLFEYFSETQRNKGNFPGRFSGRQFSNSRSEMNVSTLELGDSALYLCASSSLAGGSTDTQYFGPGTRLTVL.

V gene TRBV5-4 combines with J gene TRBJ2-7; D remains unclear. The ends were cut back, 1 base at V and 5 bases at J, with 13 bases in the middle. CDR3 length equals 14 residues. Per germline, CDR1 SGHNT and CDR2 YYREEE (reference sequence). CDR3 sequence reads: CASSLSGAGDEQYF. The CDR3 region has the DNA TGTGCCAGCAGCTTGTCCGGCGCAGGTGACGAGCAGTACTTC.

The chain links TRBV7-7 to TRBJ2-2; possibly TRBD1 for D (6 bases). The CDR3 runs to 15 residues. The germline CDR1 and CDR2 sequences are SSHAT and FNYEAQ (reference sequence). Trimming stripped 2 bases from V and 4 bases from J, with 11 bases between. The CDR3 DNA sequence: TGTGCCAGCAGCTTAAACAGGGTCTTCACCGGGGAGCTGTTTTTT. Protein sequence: CASSLNRVFTGELFF.

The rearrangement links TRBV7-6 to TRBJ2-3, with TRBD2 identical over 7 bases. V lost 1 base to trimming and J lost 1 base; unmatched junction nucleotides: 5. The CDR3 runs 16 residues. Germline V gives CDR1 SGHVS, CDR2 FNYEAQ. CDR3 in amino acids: CASSLGPREGTDTQYF. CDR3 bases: TGTGCCAGCAGCTTAGGTCCCCGGGAGGGCACAGATACGCAGTATTTT.

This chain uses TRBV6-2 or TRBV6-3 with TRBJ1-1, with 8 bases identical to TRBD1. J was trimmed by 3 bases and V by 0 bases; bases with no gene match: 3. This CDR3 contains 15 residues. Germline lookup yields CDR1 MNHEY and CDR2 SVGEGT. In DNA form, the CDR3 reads TGTGCCAGCAGTTACTCCGAACAGGGGGACACTGAAGCTTTCTTT. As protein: CASSYSEQGDTEAFF.

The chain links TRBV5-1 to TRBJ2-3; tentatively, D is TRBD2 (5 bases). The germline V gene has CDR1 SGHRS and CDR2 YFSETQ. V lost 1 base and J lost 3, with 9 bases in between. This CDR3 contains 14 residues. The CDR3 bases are TGCGCCAGCAGCTTGAATCGCGGGACAGATACGCAGTATTTT. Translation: CASSLNRGTDTQYF.